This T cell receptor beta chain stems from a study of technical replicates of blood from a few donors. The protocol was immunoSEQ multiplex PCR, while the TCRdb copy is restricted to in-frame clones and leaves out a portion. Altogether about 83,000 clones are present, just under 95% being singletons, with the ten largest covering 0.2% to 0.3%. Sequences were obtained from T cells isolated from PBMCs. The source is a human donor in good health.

The CDR3 DNA sequence: TGTGCCAGCGGGGTTGGGGGGGGGCCCTACGAGCAGTACTTC. As protein: CASGVGGGPYEQYF. V and J are TRBV2 and TRBJ2-7; perhaps TRBD2 as D (7 bases). Deletions cut 8 bases from V and 2 bases from J, with 16 bases between. From germline, CDR1 is SNHLY and CDR2 FYNNEI. The CDR3 totals 14 residues.